This T cell receptor (beta chain) was identified during a study of graft-versus-host responses after intestinal transplantation. Study in general: Recipients received multivisceral, liver-intestinal, or isolated intestinal transplants. Anti-thymocyte globulin induction, then tacrolimus and steroids for approximately 3 years, went to all recipients. Study-wide results and limits: Some GvH clones were seen earlier in gut or blood, suggesting intestinal origin. Across patients carrying graft-donor T cell macrochimerism, allografts held high graft-versus-host to host-versus-graft clonal ratios.

The CDR3 extends over 14 amino acids. The ends lost 7 bases at V and 0 bases at J; junction bases unmatched: 3. CDR1 is LNHDA, CDR2 SQIVND, per germline (reference sequence). Regarding this clone: Its specificity is not known.

Assay used: immunoSEQ multiplex PCR; TCRdb lists only in-frame clones, some missing. The sample shows 55,000 to 65,000 clones, almost 95% of them seen only once. Specimen: unstimulated CD4+ T cells sorted from spleen or lymph node cells, collected before transplant. This sequence originates from a human donor who was the organ donor for an intestinal transplant. This sequence joins TRBV19 and TRBJ2-3, with 8 positions matching TRBD2. The CDR3 is CASNAGGSTDTQYF. For the CDR3, the DNA is TGTGCCAGTAATGCGGGGGGAAGCACAGATACGCAGTATTTT. The complete variable domain, with remaining parts taken from reference TRBV19 and TRBJ2-3, reads DGGITQSPKYLFRKEGQNVTLSCEQNLNHDAMYWYRQDPGQGLRLIYYSQIVNDFQKGDIAEGYSVSREKKESFPLTVTSAQKNPTAFYLCASNAGGSTDTQYFGPGTRLTVL.